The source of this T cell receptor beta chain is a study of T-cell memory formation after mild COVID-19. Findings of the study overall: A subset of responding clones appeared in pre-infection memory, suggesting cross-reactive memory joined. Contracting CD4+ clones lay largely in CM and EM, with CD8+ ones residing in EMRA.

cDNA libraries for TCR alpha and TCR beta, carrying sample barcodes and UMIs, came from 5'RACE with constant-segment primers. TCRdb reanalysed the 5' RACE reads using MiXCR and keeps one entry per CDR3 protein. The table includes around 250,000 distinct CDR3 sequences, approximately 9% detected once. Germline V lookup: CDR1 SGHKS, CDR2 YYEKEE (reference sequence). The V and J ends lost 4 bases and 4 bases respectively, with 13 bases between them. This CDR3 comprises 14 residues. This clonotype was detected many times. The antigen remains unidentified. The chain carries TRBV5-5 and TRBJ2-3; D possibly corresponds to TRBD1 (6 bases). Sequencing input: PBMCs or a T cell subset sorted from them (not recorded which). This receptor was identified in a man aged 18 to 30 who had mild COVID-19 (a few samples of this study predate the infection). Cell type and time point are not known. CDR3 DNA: TGTGCCAGCAGCCGCCAGGGGACCGCAGATACGCAGTATTTT. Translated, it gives CASSRQGTADTQYF.